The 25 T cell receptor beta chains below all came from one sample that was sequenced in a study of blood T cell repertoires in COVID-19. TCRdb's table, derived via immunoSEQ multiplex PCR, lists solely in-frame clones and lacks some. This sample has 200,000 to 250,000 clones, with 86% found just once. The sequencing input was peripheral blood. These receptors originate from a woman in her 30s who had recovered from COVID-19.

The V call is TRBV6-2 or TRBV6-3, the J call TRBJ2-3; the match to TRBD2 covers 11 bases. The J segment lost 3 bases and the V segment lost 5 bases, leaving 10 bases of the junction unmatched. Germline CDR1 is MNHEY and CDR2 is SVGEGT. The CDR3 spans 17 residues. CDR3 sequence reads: CASSNLAGGRITDTQYF. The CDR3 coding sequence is TGTGCCAGCAGTAACTTAGCGGGGGGGCGAATAACAGATACGCAGTATTTT.

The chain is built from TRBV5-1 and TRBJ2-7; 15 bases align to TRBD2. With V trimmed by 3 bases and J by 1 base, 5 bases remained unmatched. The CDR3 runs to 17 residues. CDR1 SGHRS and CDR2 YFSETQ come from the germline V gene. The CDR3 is CASSSRTSGGASYEQYF. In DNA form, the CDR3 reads TGCGCCAGCAGCTCGCGGACTAGCGGGGGGGCATCCTACGAGCAGTACTTC.

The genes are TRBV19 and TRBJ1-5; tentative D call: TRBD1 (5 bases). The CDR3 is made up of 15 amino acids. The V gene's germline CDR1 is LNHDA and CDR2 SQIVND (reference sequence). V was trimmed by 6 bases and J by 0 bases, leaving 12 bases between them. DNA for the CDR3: TGTGCCAGTAGCCCAGGGCGTTATAGCAATCAGCCCCAGCATTTT. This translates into CASSPGRYSNQPQHF.

CDR3 in amino acids: CASSQEPAASGEGKTQYF. DNA for the CDR3: TGTGCCAGCAGCCAAGAACCGGCGGCTAGCGGGGAGGGTAAGACCCAGTACTTC. This chain connects TRBV14 to TRBJ2-5, with 9 bases identical to TRBD2. The CDR3 extends over 18 amino acids. The germline V gene has CDR1 SGHDN and CDR2 FVKESK. Trimming at V came to 0 bases and at J to 6 bases, leaving 14 bases not matched to a gene. The entire variable domain, with the rest obtained from reference TRBV14 and TRBJ2-5, is as follows: EAGVTQFPSHSVIEKGQTVTLRCDPISGHDNLYWYRRVMGKEIKFLLHFVKESKQDESGMPNNRFLAERTGGTYSTLKVQPAELEDSGVYFCASSQEPAASGEGKTQYFGPGTRLLVL.

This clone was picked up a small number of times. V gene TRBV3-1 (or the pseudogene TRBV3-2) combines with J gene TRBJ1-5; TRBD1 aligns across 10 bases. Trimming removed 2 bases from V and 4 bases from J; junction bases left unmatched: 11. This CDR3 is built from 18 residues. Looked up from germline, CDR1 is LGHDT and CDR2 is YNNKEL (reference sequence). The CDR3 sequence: CASSQHLVDRGSNQPQHF. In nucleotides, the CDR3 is TGTGCCAGCAGCCAACACTTAGTGGACAGGGGGAGTAATCAGCCCCAGCATTTT.

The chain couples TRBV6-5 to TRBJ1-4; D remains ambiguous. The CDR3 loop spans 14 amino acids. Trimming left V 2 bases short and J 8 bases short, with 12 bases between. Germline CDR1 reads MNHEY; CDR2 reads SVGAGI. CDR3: CASSYEKGGEKLFF. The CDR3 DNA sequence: TGTGCCAGCAGTTACGAGAAAGGAGGAGAAAAACTGTTTTTT.

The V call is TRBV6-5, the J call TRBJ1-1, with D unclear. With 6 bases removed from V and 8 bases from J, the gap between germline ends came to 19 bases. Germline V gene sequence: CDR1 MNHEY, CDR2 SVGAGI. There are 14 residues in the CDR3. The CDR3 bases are TGTGCCAGCAGCCTAGCGTCGGTTCTAGGGGAAGCTTTCTTT. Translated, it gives CASSLASVLGEAFF.

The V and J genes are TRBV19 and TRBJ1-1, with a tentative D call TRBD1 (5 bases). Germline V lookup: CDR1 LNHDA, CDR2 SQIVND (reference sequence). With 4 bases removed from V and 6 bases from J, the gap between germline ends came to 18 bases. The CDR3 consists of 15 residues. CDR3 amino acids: CASSRGGGLYAEAFF. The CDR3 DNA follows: TGTGCCAGTAGTAGGGGCGGTGGGTTATACGCTGAAGCTTTCTTT.

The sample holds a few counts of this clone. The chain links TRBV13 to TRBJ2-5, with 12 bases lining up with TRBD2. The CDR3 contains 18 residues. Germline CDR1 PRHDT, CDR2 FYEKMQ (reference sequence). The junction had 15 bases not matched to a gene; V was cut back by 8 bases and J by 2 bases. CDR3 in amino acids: CASSRWLAGGLGQETQYF. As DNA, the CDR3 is TGTGCCAGCTCCCGTTGGCTAGCGGGGGGGTTGGGACAAGAGACCCAGTACTTC.

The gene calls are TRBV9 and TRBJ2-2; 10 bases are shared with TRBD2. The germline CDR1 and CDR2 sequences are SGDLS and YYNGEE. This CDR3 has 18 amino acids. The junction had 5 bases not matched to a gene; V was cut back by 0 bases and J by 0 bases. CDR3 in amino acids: CASSVGLAGGANTGELFF. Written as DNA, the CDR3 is TGTGCCAGCAGCGTAGGATTAGCGGGGGGAGCGAACACCGGGGAGCTGTTTTTT.

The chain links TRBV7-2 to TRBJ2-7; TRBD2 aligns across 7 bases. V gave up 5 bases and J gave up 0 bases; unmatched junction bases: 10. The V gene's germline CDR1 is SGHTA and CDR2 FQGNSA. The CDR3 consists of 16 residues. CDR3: CASSPRPSGISYEQYF. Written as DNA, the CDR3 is TGTGCCAGCAGCCCCCGCCCTAGCGGAATCTCCTACGAGCAGTACTTC.

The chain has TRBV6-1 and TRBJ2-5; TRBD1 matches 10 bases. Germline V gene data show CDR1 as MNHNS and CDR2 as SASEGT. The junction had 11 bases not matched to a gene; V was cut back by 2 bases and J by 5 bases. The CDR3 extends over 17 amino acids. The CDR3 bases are TGTGCCAGCAGTGAATGGGGGACAGGGGAGGTTCGGGAGACCCAGTACTTC. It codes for CASSEWGTGEVRETQYF.

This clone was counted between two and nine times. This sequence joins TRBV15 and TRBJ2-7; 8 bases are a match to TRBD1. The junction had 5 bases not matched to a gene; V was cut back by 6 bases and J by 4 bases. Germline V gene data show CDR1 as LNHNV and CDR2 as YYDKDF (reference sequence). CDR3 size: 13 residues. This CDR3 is CATRRQGRYEQYF. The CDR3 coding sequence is TGTGCCACCAGGAGACAGGGGCGATACGAGCAGTACTTC.

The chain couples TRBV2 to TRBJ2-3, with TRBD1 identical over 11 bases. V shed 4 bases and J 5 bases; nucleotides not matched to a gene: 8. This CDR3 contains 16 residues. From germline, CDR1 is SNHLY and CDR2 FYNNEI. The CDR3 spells CASSGVPGQGGDTQYF. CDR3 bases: TGTGCCAGCAGTGGTGTACCGGGACAGGGGGGAGATACGCAGTATTTT. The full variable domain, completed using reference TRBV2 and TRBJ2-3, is EPEVTQTPSHQVTQMGQEVILRCVPISNHLYFYWYRQILGQKVEFLVSFYNNEISEKSEIFDDQFSVERPDGSNFTLKIRSTKLEDSAMYFCASSGVPGQGGDTQYFGPGTRLTVL.

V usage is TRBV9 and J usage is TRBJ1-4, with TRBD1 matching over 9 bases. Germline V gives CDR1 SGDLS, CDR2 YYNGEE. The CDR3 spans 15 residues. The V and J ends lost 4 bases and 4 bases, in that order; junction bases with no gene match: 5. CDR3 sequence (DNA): TGTGCCAGCAGCTCCGGACAGGGGTTTAATGAAAAACTGTTTTTT. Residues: CASSSGQGFNEKLFF. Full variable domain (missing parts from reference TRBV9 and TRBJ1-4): DSGVTQTPKHLITATGQRVTLRCSPRSGDLSVYWYQQSLDQGLQFLIQYYNGEERAKGNILERFSAQQFPDLHSELNLSSLELGDSALYFCASSSGQGFNEKLFFGSGTQLSVL.

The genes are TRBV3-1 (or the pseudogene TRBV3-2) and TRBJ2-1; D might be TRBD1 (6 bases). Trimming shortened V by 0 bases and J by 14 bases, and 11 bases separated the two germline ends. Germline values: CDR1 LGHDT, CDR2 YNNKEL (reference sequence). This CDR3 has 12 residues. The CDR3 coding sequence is TGTGCCAGCAGCCAAGAAGGGGGACCCGAGTTCTTC. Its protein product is CASSQEGGPEFF.

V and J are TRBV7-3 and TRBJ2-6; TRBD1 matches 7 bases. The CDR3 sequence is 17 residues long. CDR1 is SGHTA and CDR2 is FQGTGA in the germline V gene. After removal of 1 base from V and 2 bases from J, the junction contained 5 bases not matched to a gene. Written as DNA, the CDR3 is TGTGCCAGCAGCTTAAACCCTGACAGGGCTGGGGCCAACGTCCTGACTTTC. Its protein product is CASSLNPDRAGANVLTF.

For the CDR3, the DNA is TGTGCCAGTAGTATAGTCTCATCGAGGGCCGGGGAGCTGTTTTTT. Translated: CASSIVSSRAGELFF. The genes are TRBV19 and TRBJ2-2; TRBD2 is a possible D gene (5 bases). CDR1 is LNHDA and CDR2 is SQIVND in the germline V gene (reference sequence). Trimming took 1 base from V and 6 from J, leaving 12 bases between them. CDR3 length: 15 amino acids.

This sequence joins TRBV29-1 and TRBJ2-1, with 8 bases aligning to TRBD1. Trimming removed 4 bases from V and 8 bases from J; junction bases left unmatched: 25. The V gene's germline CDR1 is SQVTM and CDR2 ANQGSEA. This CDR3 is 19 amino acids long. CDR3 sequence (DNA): TGCAGCGTTGTTTCGGTACTTTCGCCGACAGGGGTTTTTGGCGATGAGCAGTTCTTC. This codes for CSVVSVLSPTGVFGDEQFF.

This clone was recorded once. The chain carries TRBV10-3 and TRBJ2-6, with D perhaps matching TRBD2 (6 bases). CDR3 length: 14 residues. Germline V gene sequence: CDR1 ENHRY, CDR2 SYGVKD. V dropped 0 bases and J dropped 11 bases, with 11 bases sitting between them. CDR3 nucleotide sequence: TGTGCCATCAGTGAGTCCGCAGGGAGGTACGTCCTGACTTTC. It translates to CAISESAGRYVLTF.

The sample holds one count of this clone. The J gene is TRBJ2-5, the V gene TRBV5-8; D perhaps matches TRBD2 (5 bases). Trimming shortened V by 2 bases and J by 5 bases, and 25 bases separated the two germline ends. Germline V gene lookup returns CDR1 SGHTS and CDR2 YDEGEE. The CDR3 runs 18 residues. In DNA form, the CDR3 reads TGTGCCAGCAGCTTAGGTTTCGGGGAAGGTTTTGTGGGGGAGACCCAGTACTTC. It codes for CASSLGFGEGFVGETQYF.

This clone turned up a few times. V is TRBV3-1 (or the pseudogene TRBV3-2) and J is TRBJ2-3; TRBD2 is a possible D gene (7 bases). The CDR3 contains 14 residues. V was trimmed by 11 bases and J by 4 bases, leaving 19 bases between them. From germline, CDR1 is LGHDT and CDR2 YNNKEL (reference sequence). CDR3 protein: CAAAGEGGADTQYF. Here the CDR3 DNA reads TGTGCCGCCGCCGGGGAGGGGGGGGCAGATACGCAGTATTTT.

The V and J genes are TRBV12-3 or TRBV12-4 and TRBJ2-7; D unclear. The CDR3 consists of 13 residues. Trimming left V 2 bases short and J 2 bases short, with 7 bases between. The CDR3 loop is CASSLQRTYEQYF. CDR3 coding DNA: TGTGCCAGCAGTTTACAGCGAACCTACGAGCAGTACTTC.

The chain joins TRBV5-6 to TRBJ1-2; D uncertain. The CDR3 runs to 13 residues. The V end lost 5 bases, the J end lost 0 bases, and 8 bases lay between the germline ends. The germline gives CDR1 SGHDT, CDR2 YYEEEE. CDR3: CASRETSNYGYTF. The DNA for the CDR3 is TGTGCCAGCAGAGAGACATCTAACTATGGCTACACCTTC.

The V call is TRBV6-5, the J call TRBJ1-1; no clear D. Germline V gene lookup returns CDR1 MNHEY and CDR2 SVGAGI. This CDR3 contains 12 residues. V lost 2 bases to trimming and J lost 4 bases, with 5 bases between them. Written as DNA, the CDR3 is TGTGCCAGCAGTTACATCGGCACTGAAGCTTTCTTT. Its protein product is CASSYIGTEAFF.